This T cell receptor beta chain comes out of a study of T cell repertoires in cytomegalovirus infection. The CDR3 loop spans 14 amino acids. The V and J ends lost 3 bases and 1 base respectively, with 10 bases between them. CDR1 and CDR2 from the germline V gene are SQVTM and ANQGSEA. This clonotype has just a few counts. Its antigen is undetermined. TCRdb passed the reads through MiXCR, listing each CDR3 protein once. The data show fewer than 1,000,000 distinct CDR3 sequences, with roughly a third seen just once and 10% to 15% held by the top ten. Findings and limits, study-wide: Public TCR beta family frequency separated CMV-and-HLA carriers, including in an independent cohort.

Sequencing used cultured CD8+ T cells from PBMCs, obtained from culture after CMV antigen stimulation. The receptor comes from a human donor in good health (CMV status not recorded). Some clones in this sample may be carry-over from other donors' samples. The V gene is TRBV29-1, the J gene TRBJ2-1; TRBD2 is a possible D gene (6 bases). CDR3 sequence reads: CSVDAGRSYNEQFF. As DNA, the CDR3 is TGCAGCGTTGATGCGGGGAGATCCTACAATGAGCAGTTCTTC.